This T cell receptor beta chain came from a study of T cell responses to AZD1222 COVID-19 vaccine (dated by TCRdb to the early 2020s). Broadly, across the study: A total of 230 to 250 trial participants underwent TCR sequencing, of whom approximately 200 had received two doses of AZD1222 and 26 had received two doses of the MenACWY control vaccine. Enrollment into the trials was organized by age into subgroups of 18-55, 56-69 and 70-plus years, and those subgroups contained approximately 150, 30 and 60 TCR-sequenced participants, respectively.

The time point label, as the study defines it: about 28 days (+/-7) after the second vaccine dose. AZD1222 recipients whose second dose came at about 4 weeks and those whose second dose came at about 12 weeks were combined into one group, since spike-specific TCR depth and breadth did not differ between the two schedules. Samples from vaccinated people were obtained from the UK trials COV001 and COV002, which included a single-blind randomized controlled phase 2/3 trial of AZD1222 (ChAdOx1 nCoV-19) in healthy adults. For TCRbeta chain sequencing, PBMC samples from trial participants were taken at day 0 and at day 28 after the second dose. The CDR3 regions of human TCRbeta chains were analyzed by immunosequencing. The published analysis was carried out like this. TCRs in the repertoires were compared against a reference library of SARS-CoV-2-specific TCRs that had been generated with the MIRA antigen-specificity platform. Breadth meant the fraction of unique TCRs that were SARS-CoV-2-associated, whereas depth meant the fraction of total T cells that were SARS-CoV-2-associated. Using the MIRA data, each spike-specific TCR was mapped to the spike region that the TCR reacts to and placed in a CD4 or CD8 class. Log10-transformed breadth and depth values were compared by one-way ANOVA with Sidak's multiple comparisons tests. TCRdb retrieved this table from immuneACCESS and kept in-frame rearrangements only. Not all clones are present; in checked studies, unresolved V genes account for under half, and no reason is known for the remainder. V and J calls and clone size are those listed in that table; D and trimming were worked out from the DNA. Across this sample there are 250,000 to 300,000 clones, with approximately 94% seen only once. Less than 0.65% of the sample rests with the top ten.

The paper's findings and limits, for the study overall: The 56-69-year group was small, and its depth increase did not reach significance, likely because of low power. Reportedly, close to half of the unique spike-specific TCRs recognized epitopes lying outside the regions that are mutated in the B.1.351 and B.1.1.7 variants. Because no samples from the day 14 peak response were available, repertoires could be characterized only after the peak T cell response. Spike-specific TCR breadth and depth rose significantly after two AZD1222 doses compared with day 0 and with MenACWY recipients. Conclusions about previously exposed vaccinees are limited, since just six or seven AZD1222 recipients were seropositive for SARS-CoV-2 at baseline. Most participants were white British and females outnumbered males, and the authors suggested that clonal diversity may have been underestimated. The whole spike protein was spanned by vaccine-associated CD4 TCRs, and dominant responses were seen in regions 160-218 and 743-854.

V lost 8 bases and J lost 2 bases, and the count of bases not matched to a germline gene is 6. The CDR3 sequence holds 13 residues, the cysteine and phenylalanine included. Only CDR3 DNA is held: 39 bases, read in frame from base 1. In regard to this clone: It has no known antigen specificity. Qualities for individual bases were not recorded, and no much larger clone is one base off.

The sample was peripheral blood, taken 28 days after the second AZD1222 dose. This clonotype was obtained from an adult who received the AZD1222 COVID-19 vaccine. The chain is made from TRBV12-3 or TRBV12-4 and TRBJ2-7; 7 bases in the middle match TRBD1. CDR3 reads: CASGLTGTYEQYF. The DNA is as follows: TGTGCCAGCGGGCTGACAGGGACCTACGAGCAGTACTTC.